The present entry profiles one TCR beta chain with its context. Its antigen is not known. The PCR was carried out with 60 Vbeta primers and 13 Jbeta primers. Profiled with immunoSEQ multiplex PCR; TCRdb holds only in-frame clones, not every one. The sample contains some 200,000 clones, 60% to 85% of which appear only once. Trimming shortened V by 5 bases and J by 1 base, and 10 bases separated the two germline ends. Germline loops: CDR1 SGHTA, CDR2 FQGTGA. This CDR3 contains 14 residues. This sample is part of a study of cytomegalovirus exposure and HLA in healthy donors. Study-wide findings and caveats: The investigators catalogued under 200 TCR beta chains as cytomegalovirus-associated.

The chain uses TRBV7-3 and TRBJ2-3, with D perhaps matching TRBD2 (6 bases). Material for sequencing was PBMCs. This TCR was recovered from a man aged 35-49 years in good health and CMV-seronegative. The CDR3 nucleotides are TGTGCCAGCAGCCTCGGGGGACGCACAGATACGCAGTATTTT. Translated: CASSLGGRTDTQYF. The full variable domain, in which reference TRBV7-3 and TRBJ2-3 provide the parts outside the CDR3, is GAGVSQTPSNKVTEKGKYVELRCDPISGHTALYWYRQSLGQGPEFLIYFQGTGAADDSGLPNDRFFAVRPEGSVSTLKIQRTERGDSAVYLCASSLGGRTDTQYFGPGTRLTVL.